A single sample gave rise to the 10 T cell receptor beta chains below, sequenced in a study of blood T cell repertoires in COVID-19. Profiling relied on immunoSEQ multiplex PCR, and the TCRdb table lists in-frame clones only, not all of them. The sample carries roughly 360,000 clones, around 87% recorded once. Sequences were obtained from PBMCs or T cells enriched from blood (not recorded which). These TCRs come from a man aged 25-45 years who had recovered from COVID-19.

This chain uses TRBV6-5 with TRBJ1-1; D not certain. Germline CDR1 MNHEY, CDR2 SVGAGI. The CDR3 runs 13 residues. Trimming pared 6 bases from V and 1 base from J, leaving 9 bases between. The CDR3 DNA sequence: TGTGCCAGCAGAACTGATCAGAACACTGAAGCTTTCTTT. As protein: CASRTDQNTEAFF.

This chain links TRBV18 with TRBJ2-3, with 13 bases matching TRBD2. The length of the CDR3 is 17 residues. Germline CDR1 is KGHSH and CDR2 is LQKENI. J gave up 0 bases and V 3 bases, and 3 bases lay outside the gene matches. The CDR3 nucleotides are TGTGCCAGCTCACCTCTGGGACTAGCGGGAAGCACAGATACGCAGTATTTT. This sequence encodes CASSPLGLAGSTDTQYF.

The sample holds one count of this clone. The chain combines TRBV25-1 with TRBJ1-5; a possible D gene is TRBD1 (6 bases). The CDR3 is 14 residues long. Germline V gene data show CDR1 as MGHDK and CDR2 as SYGVNS. V lost 8 bases and J 7 bases, leaving 18 bases between the germline ends. As DNA, the CDR3 is TGTGCCAGCGCGGGTTCAGGGGCAGAACAGCCCCAGCATTTT. Translation: CASAGSGAEQPQHF.

V is TRBV9 and J is TRBJ2-7; possibly TRBD2 for D (5 bases). V dropped 0 bases and J dropped 2 bases, with 9 bases sitting between them. CDR1 SGDLS and CDR2 YYNGEE come from the germline V gene. The CDR3 is 14 residues long. The CDR3 protein is CASSVDYGAYEQYF. The CDR3 nucleotides are TGTGCCAGCAGCGTAGACTACGGGGCCTACGAGCAGTACTTC.

CDR3 DNA: TGTGCCAGCAGTTTAATGGGACAGGGGGCAAAGGAAAAACTGTTTTTT. Translated, it gives CASSLMGQGAKEKLFF. The rearrangement joins TRBV27 to TRBJ1-4, with TRBD1 matching over 12 bases. The germline V gene has CDR1 MNHEY and CDR2 SMNVEV (reference sequence). CDR3 length: 16 residues. With V trimmed by 2 bases and J by 8 bases, 6 bases remained unmatched.

V usage is TRBV6-5 and J usage is TRBJ2-7; 14 positions match TRBD2. Germline-derived CDR1 and CDR2 are MNHEY and SVGAGI. The junction had 3 bases not matched to a gene; V was cut back by 7 bases and J by 7 bases. The CDR3 sequence is 13 residues long. The DNA for the CDR3 is TGTGCCAGCAAGGGACTAGCGGGGGAAGAGCAGTACTTC. Protein sequence: CASKGLAGEEQYF.

This clone turned up a few times. This sequence joins TRBV10-3 and TRBJ2-1; D might be TRBD2 (5 bases). Germline lookup yields CDR1 ENHRY and CDR2 SYGVKD. V was trimmed by 0 bases and J by 4 bases, leaving 7 bases between them. The CDR3 runs 14 residues. CDR3 in DNA: TGTGCCATCAGTGAGTCGACTACGTACAATGAGCAGTTCTTC. As protein: CAISESTTYNEQFF.

This clone was seen only once. The V gene is TRBV6-5, the J gene TRBJ2-5; D ambiguous. Trimming removed 7 bases at V and 2 bases at J, with 11 bases between. CDR3 length equals 13 residues. Germline assignment: CDR1 MNHEY and CDR2 SVGAGI. Here the CDR3 reads CASTPSGQETQYF. Written as DNA, the CDR3 is TGTGCCAGCACCCCATCGGGTCAAGAGACCCAGTACTTC.

This clone was detected only a few times. J is TRBJ1-5 and V is TRBV28; TRBD1 might be the D (6 bases). The CDR3 is made up of 15 amino acids. Trimming pared 2 bases from V and 2 bases from J, leaving 10 bases between. The germline gives CDR1 MDHEN, CDR2 SYDVKM. In nucleotides, the CDR3 is TGTGCCAGCAGTTTAGGGGGCGCGGGCAATCAGCCCCAGCATTTT. Its translation is CASSLGGAGNQPQHF.

This clone was seen only once. The chain employs TRBV9 and TRBJ2-3; D remains unclear. Germline CDR1 is SGDLS and CDR2 is YYNGEE. Trimming cost V 3 bases and J 2 bases, with 4 bases left between them. The CDR3 covers 12 residues. CDR3 amino acids: CASSAYTDTQYF. The CDR3 bases are TGTGCCAGCAGCGCCTACACAGATACGCAGTATTTT.